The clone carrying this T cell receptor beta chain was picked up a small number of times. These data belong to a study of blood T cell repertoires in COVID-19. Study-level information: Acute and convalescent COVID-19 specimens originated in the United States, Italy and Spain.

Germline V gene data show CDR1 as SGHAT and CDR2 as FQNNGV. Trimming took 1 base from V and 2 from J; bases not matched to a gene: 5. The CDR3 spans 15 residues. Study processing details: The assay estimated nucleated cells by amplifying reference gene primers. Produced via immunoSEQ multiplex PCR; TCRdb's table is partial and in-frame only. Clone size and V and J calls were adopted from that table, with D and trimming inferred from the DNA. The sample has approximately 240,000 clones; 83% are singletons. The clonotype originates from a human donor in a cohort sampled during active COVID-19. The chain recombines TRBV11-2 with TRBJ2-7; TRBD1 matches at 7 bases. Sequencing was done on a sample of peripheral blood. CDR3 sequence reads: CASSLGQGPTYEQYF. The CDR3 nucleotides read TGTGCCAGCAGCTTAGGACAGGGCCCAACCTACGAGCAGTACTTC.